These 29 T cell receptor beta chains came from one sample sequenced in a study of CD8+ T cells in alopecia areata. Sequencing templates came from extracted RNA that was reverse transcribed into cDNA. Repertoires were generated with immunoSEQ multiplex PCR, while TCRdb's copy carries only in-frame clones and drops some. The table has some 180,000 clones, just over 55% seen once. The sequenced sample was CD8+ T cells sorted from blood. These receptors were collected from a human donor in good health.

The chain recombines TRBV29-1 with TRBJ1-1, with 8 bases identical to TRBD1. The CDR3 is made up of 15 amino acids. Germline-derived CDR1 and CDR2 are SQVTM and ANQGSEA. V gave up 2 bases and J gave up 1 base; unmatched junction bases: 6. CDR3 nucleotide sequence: TGCAGCGTTGAACCAAGACAGGGGAAGAACACTGAAGCTTTCTTT. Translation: CSVEPRQGKNTEAFF.

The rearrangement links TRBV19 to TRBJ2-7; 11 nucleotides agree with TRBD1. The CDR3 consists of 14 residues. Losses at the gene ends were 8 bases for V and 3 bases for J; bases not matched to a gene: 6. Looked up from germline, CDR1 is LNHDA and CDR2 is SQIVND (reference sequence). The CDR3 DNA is TGTGCCAGTGCTGCCGGGACAGGGGGCTACGAGCAGTACTTC. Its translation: CASAAGTGGYEQYF.

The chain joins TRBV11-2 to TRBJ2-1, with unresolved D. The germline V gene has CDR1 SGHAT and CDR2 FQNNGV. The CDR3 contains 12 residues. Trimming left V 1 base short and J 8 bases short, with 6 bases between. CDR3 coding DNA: TGTGCCAGCAGCTTAGGAGGACATGAGCAGTTCTTC. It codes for CASSLGGHEQFF.

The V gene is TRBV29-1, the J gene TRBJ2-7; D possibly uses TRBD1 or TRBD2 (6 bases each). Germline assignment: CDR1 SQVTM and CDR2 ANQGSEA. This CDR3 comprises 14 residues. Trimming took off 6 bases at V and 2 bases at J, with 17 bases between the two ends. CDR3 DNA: TGCAGCGTCGTACTGGGGGGCTCAGCCTACGAGCAGTACTTC. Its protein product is CSVVLGGSAYEQYF.

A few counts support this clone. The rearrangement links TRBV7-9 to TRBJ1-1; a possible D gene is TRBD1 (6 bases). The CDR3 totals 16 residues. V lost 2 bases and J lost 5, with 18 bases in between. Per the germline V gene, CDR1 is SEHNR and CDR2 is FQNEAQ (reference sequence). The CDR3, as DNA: TGTGCCAGCAGCTTATGGGGAACAGGGTTGGGAACTGAAGCTTTCTTT. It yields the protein CASSLWGTGLGTEAFF. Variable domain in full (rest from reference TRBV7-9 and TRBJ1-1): DTGVSQNPRHKITKRGQNVTFRCDPISEHNRLYWYRQTLGQGPEFLTYFQNEAQLEKSRLLSDRFSAERPKGSFSTLEIQRTEQGDSAMYLCASSLWGTGLGTEAFFGQGTRLTVV.

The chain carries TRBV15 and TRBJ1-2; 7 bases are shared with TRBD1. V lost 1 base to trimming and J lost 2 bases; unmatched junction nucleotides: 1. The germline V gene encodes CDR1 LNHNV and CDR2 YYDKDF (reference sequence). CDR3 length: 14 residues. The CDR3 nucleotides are TGTGCCACCAGCAGAGGCAGGGGGAACTATGGCTACACCTTC. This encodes CATSRGRGNYGYTF.

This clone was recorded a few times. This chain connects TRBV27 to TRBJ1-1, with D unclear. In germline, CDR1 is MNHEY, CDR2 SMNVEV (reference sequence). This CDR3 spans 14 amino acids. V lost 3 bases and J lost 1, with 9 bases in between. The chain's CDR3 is CASSLRGENTEAFF. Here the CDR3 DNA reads TGTGCCAGCAGTTTGCGAGGCGAGAACACTGAAGCTTTCTTT.

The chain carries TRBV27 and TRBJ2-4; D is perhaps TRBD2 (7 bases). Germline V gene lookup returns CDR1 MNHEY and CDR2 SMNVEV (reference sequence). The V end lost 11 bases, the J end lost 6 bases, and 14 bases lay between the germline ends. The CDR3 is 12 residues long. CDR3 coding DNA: TGTGCCGTAGGGGGGGGAGGAAACATTCAGTACTTC. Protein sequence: CAVGGGGNIQYF.

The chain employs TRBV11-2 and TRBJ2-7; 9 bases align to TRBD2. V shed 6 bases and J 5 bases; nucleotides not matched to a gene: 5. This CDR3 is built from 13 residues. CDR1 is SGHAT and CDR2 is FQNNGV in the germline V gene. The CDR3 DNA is TGTGCCAGCAGAGCGGGACTAGCTGACGAGCAGTACTTC. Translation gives CASRAGLADEQYF.

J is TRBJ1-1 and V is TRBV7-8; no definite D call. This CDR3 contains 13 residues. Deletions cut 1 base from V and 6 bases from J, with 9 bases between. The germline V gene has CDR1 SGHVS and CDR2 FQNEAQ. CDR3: CASSLETGSEAFF. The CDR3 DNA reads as TGTGCCAGCAGCTTAGAAACGGGATCTGAAGCTTTCTTT.

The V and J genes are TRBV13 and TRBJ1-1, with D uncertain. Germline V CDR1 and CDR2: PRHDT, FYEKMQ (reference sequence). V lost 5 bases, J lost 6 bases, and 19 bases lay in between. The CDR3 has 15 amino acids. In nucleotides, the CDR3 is TGTGCCAGCAGCCCCCGAGAGGGAGAATATCCTGAAGCTTTCTTT. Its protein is CASSPREGEYPEAFF.

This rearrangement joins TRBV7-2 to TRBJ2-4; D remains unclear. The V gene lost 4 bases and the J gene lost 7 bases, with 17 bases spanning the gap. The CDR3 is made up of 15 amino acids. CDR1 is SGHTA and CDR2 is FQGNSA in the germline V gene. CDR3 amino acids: CASSSPGELWNIQYF. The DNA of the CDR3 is TGTGCCAGCAGCTCCCCCGGTGAGCTCTGGAACATTCAGTACTTC.

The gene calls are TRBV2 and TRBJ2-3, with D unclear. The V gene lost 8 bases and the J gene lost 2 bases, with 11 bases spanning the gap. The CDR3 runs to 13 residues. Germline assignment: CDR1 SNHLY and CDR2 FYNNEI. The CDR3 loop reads CASHPGSTDTQYF. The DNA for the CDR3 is TGTGCCAGCCACCCGGGTTCCACAGATACGCAGTATTTT.

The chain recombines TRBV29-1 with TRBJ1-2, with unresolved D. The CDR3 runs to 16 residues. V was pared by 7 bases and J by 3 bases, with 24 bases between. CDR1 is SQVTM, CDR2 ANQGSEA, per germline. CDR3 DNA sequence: TGCAGCGCCCTAGGAGGCGGCAGCTATTCTTACTATGGCTACACCTTC. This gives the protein CSALGGGSYSYYGYTF.

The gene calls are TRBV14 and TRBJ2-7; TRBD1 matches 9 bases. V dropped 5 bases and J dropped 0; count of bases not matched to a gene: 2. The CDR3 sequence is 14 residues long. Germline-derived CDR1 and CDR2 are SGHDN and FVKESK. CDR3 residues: CASSIQGASYEQYF. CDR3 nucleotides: TGTGCCAGCAGCATACAGGGGGCCTCCTACGAGCAGTACTTC.

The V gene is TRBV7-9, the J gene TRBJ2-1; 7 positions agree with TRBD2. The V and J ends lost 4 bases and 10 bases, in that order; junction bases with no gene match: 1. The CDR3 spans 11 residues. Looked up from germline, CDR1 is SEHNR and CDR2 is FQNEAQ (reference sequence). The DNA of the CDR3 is TGTGCCAGCAGCTCCGGGAGGGAGCAGTTCTTC. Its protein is CASSSGREQFF.

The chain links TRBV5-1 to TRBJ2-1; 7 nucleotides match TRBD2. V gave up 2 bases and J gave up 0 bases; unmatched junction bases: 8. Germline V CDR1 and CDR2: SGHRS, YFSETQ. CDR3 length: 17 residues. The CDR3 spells CASSFSASGSSYNEQFF. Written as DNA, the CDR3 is TGCGCCAGCAGCTTTTCGGCTAGCGGAAGCTCCTACAATGAGCAGTTCTTC.

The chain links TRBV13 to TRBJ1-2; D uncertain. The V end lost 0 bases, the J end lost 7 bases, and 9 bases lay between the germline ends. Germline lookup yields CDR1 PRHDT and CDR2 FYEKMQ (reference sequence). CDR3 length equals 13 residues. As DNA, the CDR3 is TGTGCCAGCAGCTTAGGCGGATCGGGTGGCTACACCTTC. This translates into CASSLGGSGGYTF.

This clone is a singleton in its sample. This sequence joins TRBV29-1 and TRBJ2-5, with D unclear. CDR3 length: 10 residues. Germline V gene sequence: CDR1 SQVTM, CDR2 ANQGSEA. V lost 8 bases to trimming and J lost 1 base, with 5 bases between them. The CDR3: CSTIQETQYF. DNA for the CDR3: TGCAGCACCATCCAAGAGACCCAGTACTTC.

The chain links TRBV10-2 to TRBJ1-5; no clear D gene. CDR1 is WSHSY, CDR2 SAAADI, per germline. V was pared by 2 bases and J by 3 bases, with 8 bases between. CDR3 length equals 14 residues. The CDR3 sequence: CASSEDQLNQPQHF. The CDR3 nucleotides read TGCGCCAGCAGTGAGGATCAGCTCAATCAGCCCCAGCATTTT.

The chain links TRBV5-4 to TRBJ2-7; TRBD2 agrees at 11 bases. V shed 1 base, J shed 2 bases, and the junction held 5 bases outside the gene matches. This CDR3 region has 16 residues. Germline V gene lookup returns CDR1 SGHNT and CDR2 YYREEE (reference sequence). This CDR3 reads CASSLPSSGGTYEQYF. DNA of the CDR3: TGTGCCAGCAGCTTGCCCTCTAGCGGGGGGACCTACGAGCAGTACTTC.

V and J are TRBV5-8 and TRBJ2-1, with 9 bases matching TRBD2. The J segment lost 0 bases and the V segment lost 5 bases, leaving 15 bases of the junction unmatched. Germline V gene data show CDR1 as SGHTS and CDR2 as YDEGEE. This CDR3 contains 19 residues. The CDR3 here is CASRGGTARGLASYNEQFF. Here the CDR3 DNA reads TGTGCCAGCAGGGGAGGGACGGCACGGGGACTAGCCTCCTACAATGAGCAGTTCTTC.

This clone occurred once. This CDR3 is CASSLPGRTLANYGYTF. The CDR3 coding sequence is TGTGCCAGCAGCTTGCCAGGACGCACTTTAGCTAACTATGGCTACACCTTC. The V gene is TRBV5-4, the J gene TRBJ1-2; D not resolved. V shed 1 base and J shed 0 bases, with 16 bases lying between them. Germline V gene lookup returns CDR1 SGHNT and CDR2 YYREEE (reference sequence). The CDR3 has 17 amino acids.

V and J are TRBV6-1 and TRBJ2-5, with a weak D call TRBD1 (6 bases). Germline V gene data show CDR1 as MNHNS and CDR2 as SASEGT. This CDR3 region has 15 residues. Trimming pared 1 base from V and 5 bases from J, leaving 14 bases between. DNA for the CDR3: TGTGCCAGCAGTGAAGATCCAGGGGATATGGAGACCCAGTACTTC. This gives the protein CASSEDPGDMETQYF.

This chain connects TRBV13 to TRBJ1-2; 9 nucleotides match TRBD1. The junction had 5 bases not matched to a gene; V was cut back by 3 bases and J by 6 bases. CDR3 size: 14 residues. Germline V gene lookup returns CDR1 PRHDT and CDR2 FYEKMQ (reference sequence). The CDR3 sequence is CASSFTGTGNGYTF. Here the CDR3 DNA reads TGTGCCAGCAGCTTTACCGGGACAGGGAATGGCTACACCTTC.

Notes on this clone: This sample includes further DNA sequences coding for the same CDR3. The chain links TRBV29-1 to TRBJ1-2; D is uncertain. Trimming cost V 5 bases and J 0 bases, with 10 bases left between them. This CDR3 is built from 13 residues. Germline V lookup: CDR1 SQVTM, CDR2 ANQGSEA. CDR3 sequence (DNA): TGCAGCGTTAGGACGGGTACTAACTATGGCTACACCTTC. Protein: CSVRTGTNYGYTF.

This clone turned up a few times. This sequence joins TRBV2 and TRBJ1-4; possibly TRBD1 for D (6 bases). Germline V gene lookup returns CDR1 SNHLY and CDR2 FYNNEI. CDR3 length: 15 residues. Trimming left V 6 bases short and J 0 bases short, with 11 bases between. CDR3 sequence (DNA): TGTGCCAGCAGCACAGGGACGGCAACTAATGAAAAACTGTTTTTT. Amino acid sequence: CASSTGTATNEKLFF.

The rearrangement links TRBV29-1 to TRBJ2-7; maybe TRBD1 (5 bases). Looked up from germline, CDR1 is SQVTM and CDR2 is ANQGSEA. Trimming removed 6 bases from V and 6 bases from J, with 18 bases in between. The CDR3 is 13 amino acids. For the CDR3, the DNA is TGCAGCGTAGAACAGGAAACCGGCCTCGAGCAGTACTTC. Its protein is CSVEQETGLEQYF.

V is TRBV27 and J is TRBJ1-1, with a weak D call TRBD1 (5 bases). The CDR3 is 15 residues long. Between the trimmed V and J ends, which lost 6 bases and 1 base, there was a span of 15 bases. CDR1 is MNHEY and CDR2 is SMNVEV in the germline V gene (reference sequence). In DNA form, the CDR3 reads TGTGCCAGCAGCCCCACAGGTTCCCCGAACACTGAAGCTTTCTTT. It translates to CASSPTGSPNTEAFF.